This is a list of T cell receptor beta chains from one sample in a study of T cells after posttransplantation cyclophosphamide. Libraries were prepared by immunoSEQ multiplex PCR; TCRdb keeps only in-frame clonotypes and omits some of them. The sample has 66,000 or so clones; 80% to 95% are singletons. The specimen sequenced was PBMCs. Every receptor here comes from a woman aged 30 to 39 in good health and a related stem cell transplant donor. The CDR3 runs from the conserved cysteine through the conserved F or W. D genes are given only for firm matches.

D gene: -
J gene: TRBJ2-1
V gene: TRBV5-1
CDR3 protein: CASSLALGLNEQFF
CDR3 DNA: TGCGCCAGCAGCTTGGCCTTAGGGTTGAATGAGCAGTTCTTC

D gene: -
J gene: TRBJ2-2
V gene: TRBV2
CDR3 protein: CATPKGGAPGELFF
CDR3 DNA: TGTGCCACCCCAAAGGGGGGGGCCCCCGGGGAGCTGTTTTTT

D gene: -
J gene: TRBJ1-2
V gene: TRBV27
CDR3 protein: CASSLTRNYGYTF
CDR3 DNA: TGTGCCAGCAGTTTGACTAGGAACTATGGCTACACCTTC

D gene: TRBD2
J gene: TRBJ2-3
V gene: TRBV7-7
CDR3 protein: CASSQRAGGDTQYF
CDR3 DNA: TGTGCCAGCAGCCAGAGAGCGGGGGGAGATACGCAGTATTTT

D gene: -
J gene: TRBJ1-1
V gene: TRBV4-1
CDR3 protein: CASSQDLAVRATEAFF
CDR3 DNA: TGCGCCAGCAGCCAAGATTTGGCAGTAAGAGCCACTGAAGCTTTCTTT

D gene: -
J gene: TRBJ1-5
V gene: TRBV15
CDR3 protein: CATSRDRGWSQPQHF
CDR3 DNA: TGTGCCACCAGCAGAGATCGGGGGTGGAGTCAGCCCCAGCATTTT

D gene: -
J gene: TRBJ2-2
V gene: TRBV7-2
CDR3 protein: CASSSGSGELFF
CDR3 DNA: TGTGCCAGCAGCTCAGGGAGCGGGGAGCTGTTTTTT

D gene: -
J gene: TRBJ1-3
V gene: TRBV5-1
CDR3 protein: CASSLEAFSGNTIYF
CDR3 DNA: TGCGCCAGCAGCCTGGAGGCCTTTTCTGGAAACACCATATATTTT

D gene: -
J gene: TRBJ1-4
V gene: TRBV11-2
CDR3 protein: CASNSPSGNEKLFF
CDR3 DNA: TGTGCCAGCAATAGTCCCTCCGGCAATGAAAAACTGTTTTTT

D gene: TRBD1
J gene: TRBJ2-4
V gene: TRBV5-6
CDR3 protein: CASSLGDRENIQYF
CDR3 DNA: TGTGCCAGCAGCTTGGGGGACAGGGAAAACATTCAGTACTTC

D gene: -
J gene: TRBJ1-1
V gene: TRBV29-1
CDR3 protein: CSVAPGGTEAFF
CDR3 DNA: TGCAGCGTTGCCCCGGGGGGCACTGAAGCTTTCTTT

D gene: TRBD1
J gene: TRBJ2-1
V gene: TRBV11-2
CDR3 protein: CASKQGTGTYNEQFF
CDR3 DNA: TGTGCCAGCAAACAGGGGACAGGGACCTACAATGAGCAGTTCTTC

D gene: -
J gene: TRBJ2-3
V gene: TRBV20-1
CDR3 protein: CSARGRDSGF
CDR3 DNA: TGCAGTGCTAGAGGCAGAGACAGTGGTTTT

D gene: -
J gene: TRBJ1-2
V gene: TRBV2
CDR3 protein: CASTPTAGYTF
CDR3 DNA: TGTGCCAGCACTCCGACAGCTGGCTACACCTTC

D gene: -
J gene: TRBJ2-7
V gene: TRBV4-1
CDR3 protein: CASSQGGYEQYF
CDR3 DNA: TGCGCCAGCAGCCAAGGGGGCTACGAGCAGTACTTC

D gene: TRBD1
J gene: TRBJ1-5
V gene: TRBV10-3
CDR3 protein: CAIRGDRDQPQHF
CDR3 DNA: TGTGCCATCAGAGGGGACAGGGATCAGCCCCAGCATTTT

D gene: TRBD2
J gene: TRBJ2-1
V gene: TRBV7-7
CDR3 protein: CASSHGLAGVGEQFF
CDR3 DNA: TGTGCCAGCAGCCATGGACTAGCGGGGGTGGGTGAGCAGTTCTTC

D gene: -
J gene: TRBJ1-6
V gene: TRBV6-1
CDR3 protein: CASSELGAYNSPLHF
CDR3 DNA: TGTGCCAGCAGTGAATTGGGGGCCTATAATTCACCCCTCCACTTT

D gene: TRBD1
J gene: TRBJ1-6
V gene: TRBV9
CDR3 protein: CASSPRGQGMNSPLHF
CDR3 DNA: TGTGCCAGCAGCCCCCGGGGACAGGGGATGAATTCACCCCTCCACTTT

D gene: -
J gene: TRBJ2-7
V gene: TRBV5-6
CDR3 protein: CASSLASNEQYF
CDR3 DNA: TGTGCCAGCAGCCTAGCCAGCAACGAGCAGTACTTC

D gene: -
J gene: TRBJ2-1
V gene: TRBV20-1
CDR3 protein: CSVRSRVMQFF
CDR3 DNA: TGCAGTGTCAGATCCCGGGTAATGCAGTTCTTC

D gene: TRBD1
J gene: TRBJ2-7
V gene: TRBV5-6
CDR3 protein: CASSWGQSAYEQYF
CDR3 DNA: TGTGCCAGCAGCTGGGGACAGTCAGCCTACGAGCAGTACTTC

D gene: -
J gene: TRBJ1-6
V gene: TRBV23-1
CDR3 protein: CASSQSGSFYNSPLHF
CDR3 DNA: TGCGCCAGCAGTCAATCGGGCAGCTTCTATAATTCACCCCTCCACTTT

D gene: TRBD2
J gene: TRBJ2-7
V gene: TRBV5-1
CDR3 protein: CASSLELAANDEQYF
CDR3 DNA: TGCGCCAGCAGCCTGGAACTAGCGGCAAACGACGAGCAGTACTTC

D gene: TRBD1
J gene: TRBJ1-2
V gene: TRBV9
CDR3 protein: CASSVDVTGDGYTF
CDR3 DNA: TGTGCCAGCAGCGTAGACGTGACAGGGGACGGCTACACCTTC

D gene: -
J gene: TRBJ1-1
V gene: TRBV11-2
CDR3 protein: CASSLIQGGTEAFF
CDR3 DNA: TGTGCCAGCAGCTTAATACAGGGAGGCACTGAAGCTTTCTTT

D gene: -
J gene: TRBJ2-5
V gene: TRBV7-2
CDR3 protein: CASSLEAGTQYF
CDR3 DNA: TGTGCCAGCAGCTTAGAGGCGGGGACCCAGTACTTC

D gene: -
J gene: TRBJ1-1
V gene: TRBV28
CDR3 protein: CASSLGQLTEAFF
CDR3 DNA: TGTGCCAGCAGTTTAGGACAGCTAACTGAAGCTTTCTTT

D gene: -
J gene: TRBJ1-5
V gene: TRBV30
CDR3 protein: CAWTPVSGQPQHF
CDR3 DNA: TGTGCCTGGACTCCAGTTAGCGGGCAGCCCCAGCATTTT